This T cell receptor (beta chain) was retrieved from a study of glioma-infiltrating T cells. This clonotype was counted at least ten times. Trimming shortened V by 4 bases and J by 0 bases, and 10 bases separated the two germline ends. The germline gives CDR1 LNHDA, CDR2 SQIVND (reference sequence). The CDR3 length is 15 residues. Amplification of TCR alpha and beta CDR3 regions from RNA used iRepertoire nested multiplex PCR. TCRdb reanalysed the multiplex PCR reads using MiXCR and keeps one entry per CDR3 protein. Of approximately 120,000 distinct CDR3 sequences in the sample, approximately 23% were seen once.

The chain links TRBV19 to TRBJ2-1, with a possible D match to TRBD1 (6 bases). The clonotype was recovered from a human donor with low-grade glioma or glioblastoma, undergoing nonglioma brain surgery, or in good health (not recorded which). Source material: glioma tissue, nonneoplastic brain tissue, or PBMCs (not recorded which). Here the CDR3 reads CASSRTDSSYNEQFF. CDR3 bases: TGTGCCAGTAGTAGGACAGACAGCTCCTACAATGAGCAGTTCTTC.